The TCR beta chain under discussion was sequenced for a study of cytomegalovirus exposure and HLA in healthy donors. Germline CDR1 reads SGHRS; CDR2 reads YFSETQ. With 6 bases clipped from V and 3 bases from J, the junction kept 11 bases outside the gene matches. The CDR3 loop spans 15 amino acids. On this clone: As yet, its antigen is unknown.

Regarding the study as a whole: Many donors shared some public TCRs, even though most TCR sequences were rare. The study labeled more than 150 TCR beta chains cytomegalovirus-associated.

Using immunoSEQ multiplex PCR, the repertoire was profiled, and TCRdb retains in-frame clones only, with some absent. The profile shows about 240,000 clones, around nine tenths of them singletons. Sequencing was done on a sample of PBMCs. This TCR came from a man aged 18 to 35 in good health and CMV-seronegative. The rearrangement uses TRBV5-1 and TRBJ2-7, with 8 positions matching TRBD1. The CDR3 spells CASTPHDRGLYEQYF. CDR3 coding DNA: TGCGCCAGCACCCCCCACGACAGGGGACTCTACGAGCAGTACTTC.